The subject of this entry is one TCR beta chain. Its antigen is undetermined. The missing CDR3 end, 3 residues past where the read stops, is filled in from the germline J gene. The data originate from a study of T cells in women clearing cervical HPV infection. Study-wide background: Only a few women had HLA typing results available. Notes on the study in general: Richness plus V gene abundances separated cases from controls with AUC 0.8 to 0.85.

Repertoires were generated with immunoSEQ multiplex PCR, while TCRdb's copy carries only in-frame clones and drops some. The sample table sets out under 50,000 clones. This CDR3 has 13 amino acids. CDR1 SEHNR and CDR2 FQNEAQ come from the germline V gene (reference sequence). Sequenced sample: blood buffy coat. V and J are TRBV7-9 and TRBJ2-3; a possible D gene is TRBD1 (5 bases). The source is a woman between 18 and 75 years old with a cervical HPV16 infection that either progressed to CIN3+ or cleared (not recorded which). Partial CDR3 DNA: TGTGCCAGCAGCTTGACAGAGAATCAGCCG. It translates to CASSLTENQP. The complete CDR3 protein is CASSLTENQPQYF.